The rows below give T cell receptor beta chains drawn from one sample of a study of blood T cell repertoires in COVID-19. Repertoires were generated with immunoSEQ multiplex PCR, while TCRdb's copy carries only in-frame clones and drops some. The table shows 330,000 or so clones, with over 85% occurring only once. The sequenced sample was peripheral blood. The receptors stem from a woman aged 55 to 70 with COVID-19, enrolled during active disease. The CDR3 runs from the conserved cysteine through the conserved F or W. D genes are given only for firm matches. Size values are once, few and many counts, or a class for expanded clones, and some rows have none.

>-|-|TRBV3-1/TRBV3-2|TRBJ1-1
CASSQWRGRGTEAFF
TGTGCCAGCAGCCAATGGAGGGGAAGAGGCACTGAAGCTTTCTTT
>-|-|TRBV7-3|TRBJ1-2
CASSLGREFGYTF
TGTGCCAGCAGCTTAGGCAGGGAATTTGGCTACACCTTC
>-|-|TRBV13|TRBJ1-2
CASSFFQGKGYGYTF
TGTGCCAGCAGCTTCTTCCAGGGAAAAGGGTATGGCTACACCTTC
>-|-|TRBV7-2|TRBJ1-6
CASSLLGPGNSPLHF
TGTGCCAGCAGCTTATTGGGGCCAGGGAATTCACCCCTCCACTTT
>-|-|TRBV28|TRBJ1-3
CASTLNSGNTIYF
TGTGCCAGCACCCTTAACTCTGGAAACACCATATATTTT
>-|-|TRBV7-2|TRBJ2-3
CASRVGGPLTDTQYF
TGTGCCAGCAGGGTCGGGGGGCCCTTAACAGATACGCAGTATTTT
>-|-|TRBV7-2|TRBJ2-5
CASSSYSEETQYF
TGTGCCAGCAGCTCTTATTCAGAAGAGACCCAGTACTTC
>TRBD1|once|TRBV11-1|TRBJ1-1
CASSPSTGPKNTEAFF
TGTGCCAGCAGCCCTTCGACAGGGCCCAAGAACACTGAAGCTTTCTTT
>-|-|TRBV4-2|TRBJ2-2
CASSGGQTGELFF
TGTGCCAGCTCGGGGGGCCAAACCGGGGAGCTGTTTTTT
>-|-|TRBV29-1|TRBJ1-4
CSVSDSRVNEKLFF
TGCAGCGTATCCGACAGCCGGGTTAATGAAAAACTGTTTTTT
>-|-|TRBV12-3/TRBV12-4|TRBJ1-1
CASSFRSGTEAFF
TGTGCCAGCAGTTTTAGGTCGGGGACTGAAGCTTTCTTT
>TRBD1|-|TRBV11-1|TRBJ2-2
CASSPGQGHTGELFF
TGTGCCAGCAGCCCAGGACAGGGCCACACCGGGGAGCTGTTTTTT
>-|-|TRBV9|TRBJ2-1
CASSVVGGLLNEQFF
TGTGCCAGCAGCGTAGTGGGGGGGCTACTCAATGAGCAGTTCTTC
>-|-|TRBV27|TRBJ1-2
CASSLSQGWSYTF
TGTGCCAGCAGTTTGTCACAGGGATGGAGCTACACCTTC
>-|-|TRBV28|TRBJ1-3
CASSLDTGDSGNTIYF
TGTGCCAGCAGTCTTGACACAGGAGACTCTGGAAACACCATATATTTT
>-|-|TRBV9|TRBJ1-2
CASSVQGTNYGYTF
TGTGCCAGCAGCGTCCAGGGGACTAACTATGGCTACACCTTC